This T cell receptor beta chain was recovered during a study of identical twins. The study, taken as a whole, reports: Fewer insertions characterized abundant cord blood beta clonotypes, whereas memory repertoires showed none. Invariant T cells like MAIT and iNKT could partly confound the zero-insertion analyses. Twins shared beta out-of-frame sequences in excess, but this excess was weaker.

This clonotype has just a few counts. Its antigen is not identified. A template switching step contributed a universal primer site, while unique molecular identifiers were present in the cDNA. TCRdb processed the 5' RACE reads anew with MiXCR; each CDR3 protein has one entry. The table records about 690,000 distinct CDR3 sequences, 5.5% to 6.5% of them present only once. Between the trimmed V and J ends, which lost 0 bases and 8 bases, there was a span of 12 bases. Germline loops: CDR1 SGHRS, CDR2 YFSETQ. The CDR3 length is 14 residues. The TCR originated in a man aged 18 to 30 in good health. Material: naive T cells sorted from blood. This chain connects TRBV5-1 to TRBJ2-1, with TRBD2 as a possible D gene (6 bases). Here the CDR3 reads CASSLVGSGDEQFF. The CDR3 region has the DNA TGCGCCAGCAGCTTGGTCGGGAGCGGCGATGAGCAGTTCTTC.